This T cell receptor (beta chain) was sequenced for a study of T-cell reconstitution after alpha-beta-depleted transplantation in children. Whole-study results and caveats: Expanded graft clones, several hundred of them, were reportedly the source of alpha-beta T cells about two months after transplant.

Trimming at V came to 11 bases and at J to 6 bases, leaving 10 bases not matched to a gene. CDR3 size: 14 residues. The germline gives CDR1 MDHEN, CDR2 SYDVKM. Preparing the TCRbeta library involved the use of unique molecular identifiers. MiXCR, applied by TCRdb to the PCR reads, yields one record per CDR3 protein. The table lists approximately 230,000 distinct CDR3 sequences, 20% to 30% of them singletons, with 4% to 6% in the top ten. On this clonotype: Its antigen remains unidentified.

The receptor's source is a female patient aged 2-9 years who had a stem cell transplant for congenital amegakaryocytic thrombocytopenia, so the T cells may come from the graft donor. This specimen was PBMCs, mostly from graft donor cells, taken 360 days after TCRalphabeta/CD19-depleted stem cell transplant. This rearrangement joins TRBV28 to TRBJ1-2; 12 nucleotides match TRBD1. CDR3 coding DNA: TGTGCCTCAGCCGGGACAGGGGGCTCCAATGGCTACACCTTC. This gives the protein CASAGTGGSNGYTF.